The sequence of this T cell receptor beta chain was determined in a study of cytomegalovirus exposure and HLA in healthy donors. The study, taken as a whole, reports: Cytomegalovirus status, reportedly, was diagnosed with high specificity and sensitivity by the classifier.

V lost 4 bases to trimming and J lost 0 bases; unmatched junction nucleotides: 6. From germline, CDR1 is KGHSH and CDR2 LQKENI. This CDR3 region has 17 residues. Only in-frame clones appear in the TCRdb table, and some are missing; sequencing was by immunoSEQ multiplex PCR. The sample holds about 160,000 clones, approximately 96% seen once. This clone has a single count. Its antigen remains unidentified. The TCR comes from a woman aged 18-35 years in good health and CMV-seronegative. This chain joins TRBV18 and TRBJ2-3; 11 bases agree with TRBD2. The specimen was PBMCs. CDR3 sequence (DNA): TGTGCCAGCTCACGGTTGACTAGCGGGGCTAGCACAGATACGCAGTATTTT. Translated: CASSRLTSGASTDTQYF.